Sequencing of this TCR beta chain was carried out in a study of T cell clonotyping in hematopoietic cell transplantation. Across the study: Recipient samples before transplant were obtained post-cytoreduction. General observations from the study: Pathologically expanded recipient clonotypes increased progressively from day 30 to day 180 as diversity fell. Few recipient clonotypes overlapped donors; over 95% were de novo at given depth.

As to this clone: What it binds is unknown.

The time point is: recipient sample about 28 days before transplant, after cytoreduction. Recipients were bled about 28 days pretransplant and at posttransplant days 30, 100, 180. Assay used: immunoSEQ multiplex PCR; TCRdb lists only in-frame clones, some missing. The sample records roughly 48,000 clones, around 83% being singletons. V shed 2 bases and J shed 5 bases, with 19 bases lying between them. CDR1 is SGHDT and CDR2 is YYEEEE in the germline V gene. The CDR3 totals 16 residues. The material sequenced was peripheral blood mononuclear cells, taken before stem cell transplant. This TCR came from a man in his 60s with myelodysplastic syndrome. Some clones in this sample may be carry-over from other donors' samples. The rearrangement joins TRBV5-6 to TRBJ1-1; no reliable D call. The CDR3 DNA is TGTGCCAGCAGCTTCAACACCCCAGGCCGGATAACTGAAGCTTTCTTT. Translating it yields CASSFNTPGRITEAFF.